This entry describes one T cell receptor beta chain. Its antigen remains unidentified. These data are taken from a study of cytomegalovirus exposure and HLA in healthy donors. General study points: With later analysis, a missense DCLRE1C variant became linked to TCR beta V- and J-gene trimming. Sequencing artifact likely explains a cluster of highly shared sequence variants.

The CDR3 loop spans 15 amino acids. Primers: 60 Vbeta forward and 13 Jbeta reverse. Clones were read by immunoSEQ multiplex PCR, and TCRdb kept only the in-frame ones, dropping some. The data hold about 92,000 clones, with around four fifths observed a single time. The sequenced sample consisted of PBMCs. This clonotype was obtained from a man aged 45-65 years in good health and CMV-seropositive. J is TRBJ1-1 and V is TRBV21-1; the DNA was not compared with TRBD1, the D call given in the table. TRBV21-1 is a pseudogene segment. Written as DNA, the CDR3 is TGTGCCAGCAGCAAAGCAGCGACAGAGAACACTGAAGCTTTCTTT. Translating it yields CASSKAATENTEAFF.